This is a list of T cell receptor beta chains from one sample in a study of blood T cells in healthy people across ages. TCRdb reanalysed the 5' RACE reads using MiXCR and keeps one entry per CDR3 protein. The table lists more than 650,000 distinct CDR3 sequences, approximately 21% of them singletons. Sample: blood. These receptors came from a man in his 70s in good health. The CDR3 runs from the conserved cysteine through the conserved F or W. The D gene is left open where the match is weak. Size values are once, few and many counts, or a class for expanded clones, and some rows have none.

TRBV20-1,14,.,.,TRBJ1-3,CSARSMSSGNTIYF,TGCAGTGCTAGAAGTATGAGCTCTGGAAACACCATATATTTT
TRBV12-3/TRBV12-4,15,TRBD1,few,TRBJ1-6,CASSPSGTANSPLHF,TGTGCCAGCAGTCCCTCCGGGACAGCCAATTCACCCCTCCACTTT
TRBV20-1,13,TRBD1,few,TRBJ1-1,CSPHTGTGVEAFF,TGCAGTCCCCATACCGGGACAGGAGTCGAAGCTTTCTTT
TRBV18,16,TRBD2,few,TRBJ2-4,CASSPGLALAKNIQYF,TGTGCCAGCTCACCGGGACTAGCTCTAGCCAAAAACATTCAGTACTTC
TRBV20-1,16,TRBD2,few,TRBJ2-6,CSARAGGPYGANVLTF,TGCAGTGCCAGAGCGGGGGGGCCATATGGGGCCAACGTCCTGACTTTC
TRBV12-3/TRBV12-4,13,.,.,TRBJ2-2,CASIPGPTGELFF,TGTGCCAGCATCCCGGGCCCTACCGGGGAGCTGTTTTTT
TRBV4-1,13,.,.,TRBJ2-1,CASSQDRGREQFF,TGCGCCAGCAGCCAAGACAGGGGTCGTGAGCAGTTCTTC
TRBV29-1,14,.,.,TRBJ1-4,CSVGYRATNEKLFF,TGCAGCGTTGGGTACAGGGCAACTAATGAAAAACTGTTTTTT
TRBV3-1,16,.,.,TRBJ2-2,CASSQGQRRYTGELFF,TGTGCCAGCAGCCAAGGGCAGCGCCGTTACACCGGGGAGCTGTTTTTT
TRBV7-2,14,TRBD1,.,TRBJ1-6,CASSVQGRNSPLHF,TGTGCCAGCAGCGTACAGGGGAGGAATTCACCCCTCCACTTT
TRBV20-1,13,.,few,TRBJ2-7,CSAYSGSSYEQYF,TGCAGTGCATATAGTGGAAGCTCCTACGAGCAGTACTTC
TRBV4-1,19,.,.,TRBJ1-3,CASSQDPGAAGVFGNTIYF,TGCGCCAGCAGCCAAGATCCTGGAGCCGCAGGGGTCTTTGGAAACACCATATATTTT
TRBV6-2/TRBV6-3,15,.,few,TRBJ2-1,CASSHRDERANEQFF,TGTGCCAGCAGCCATAGGGACGAGAGAGCCAATGAGCAGTTCTTC
TRBV10-1,14,.,few,TRBJ2-7,CASSSDTFGYEQYF,TGCGCCAGCAGTTCCGATACTTTTGGTTACGAGCAGTACTTC
TRBV6-5,17,TRBD1,.,TRBJ2-6,CASSYNRGPSGANVLTF,TGTGCCAGCAGTTACAACAGGGGGCCCTCTGGGGCCAACGTCCTGACTTTC
TRBV28,16,TRBD2,few,TRBJ2-1,CASSLGGLAGGNEQFF,TGTGCCAGCAGTTTAGGGGGGCTAGCGGGAGGTAATGAGCAGTTCTTC
TRBV7-2,13,.,.,TRBJ1-2,CASSWSQGNGYTF,TGTGCCAGCAGCTGGTCTCAGGGGAATGGCTACACCTTC
TRBV25-1,16,.,few,TRBJ2-6,CASSEHGGLGANVLTF,TGTGCCAGCAGTGAACACGGAGGTCTTGGGGCCAACGTCCTGACTTTC
TRBV12-3/TRBV12-4,15,.,.,TRBJ2-3,CASSPLRLPTDTQYF,TGTGCCAGCAGTCCTCTTCGACTACCCACAGATACGCAGTATTTT
TRBV12-3/TRBV12-4,15,TRBD1,few,TRBJ1-1,CASTLRGTGGAEAFF,TGTGCCAGCACCCTACGCGGGACAGGGGGCGCTGAAGCTTTCTTT
TRBV7-8,17,TRBD1,.,TRBJ1-4,CASSLAGTGYTNEKLFF,TGTGCCAGCAGCTTAGCCGGGACAGGATACACTAATGAAAAACTGTTTTTT
TRBV4-3,18,.,few,TRBJ2-6,CASSQEFGIQAGANVLTF,TGCGCCAGCAGCCAAGAATTCGGGATTCAGGCTGGGGCCAACGTCCTGACTTTC
TRBV7-9,15,TRBD1,.,TRBJ1-1,CASSPLDRGQAEAFF,TGTGCCAGCAGCCCCCTGGACAGGGGGCAGGCTGAAGCTTTCTTT
TRBV20-1,16,.,few,TRBJ2-1,CSATQGTQRLVNEQFF,TGCAGTGCTACTCAAGGGACTCAAAGACTAGTCAATGAGCAGTTCTTC